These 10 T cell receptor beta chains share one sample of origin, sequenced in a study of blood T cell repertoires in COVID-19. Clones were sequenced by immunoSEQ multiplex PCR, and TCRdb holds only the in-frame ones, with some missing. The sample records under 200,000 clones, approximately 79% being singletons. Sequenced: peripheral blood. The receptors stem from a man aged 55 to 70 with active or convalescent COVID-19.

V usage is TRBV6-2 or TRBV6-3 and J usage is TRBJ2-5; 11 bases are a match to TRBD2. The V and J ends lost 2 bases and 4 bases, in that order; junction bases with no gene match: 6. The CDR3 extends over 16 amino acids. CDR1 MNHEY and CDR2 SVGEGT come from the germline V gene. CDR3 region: CASSYPDSGRGETQYF. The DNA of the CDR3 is TGTGCCAGCAGTTACCCCGATAGCGGGAGGGGAGAGACCCAGTACTTC.

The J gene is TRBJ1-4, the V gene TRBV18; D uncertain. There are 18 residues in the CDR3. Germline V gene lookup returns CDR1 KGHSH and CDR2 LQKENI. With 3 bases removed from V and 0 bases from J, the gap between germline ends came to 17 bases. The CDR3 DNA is TGTGCCAGCTCACCGTTGGCAGCAAGTGGAGCAACTAATGAAAAACTGTTTTTT. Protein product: CASSPLAASGATNEKLFF.

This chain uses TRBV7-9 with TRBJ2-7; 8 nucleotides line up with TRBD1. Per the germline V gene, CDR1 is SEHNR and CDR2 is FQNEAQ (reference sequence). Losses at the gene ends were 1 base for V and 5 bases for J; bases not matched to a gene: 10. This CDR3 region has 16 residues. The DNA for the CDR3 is TGTGCCAGCAGCTTAGTCGTTGGGACAGGTATGCACGAGCAGTACTTC. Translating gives CASSLVVGTGMHEQYF.

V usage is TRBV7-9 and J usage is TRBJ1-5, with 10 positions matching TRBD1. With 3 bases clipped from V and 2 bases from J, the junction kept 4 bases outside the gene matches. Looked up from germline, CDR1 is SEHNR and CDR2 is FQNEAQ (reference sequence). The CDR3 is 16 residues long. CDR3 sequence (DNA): TGTGCCAGCAGCTTGGGGACAGGGGATGGCAATCAGCCCCAGCATTTT. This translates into CASSLGTGDGNQPQHF.

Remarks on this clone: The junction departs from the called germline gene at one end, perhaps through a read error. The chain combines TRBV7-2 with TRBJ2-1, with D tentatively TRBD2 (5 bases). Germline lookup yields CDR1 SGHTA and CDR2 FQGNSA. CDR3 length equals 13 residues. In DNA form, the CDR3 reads TGTGCCAGCAGCCCCGGCGGGCCTTCGGAGCGGTTCTTC. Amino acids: CASSPGGPSERFF.

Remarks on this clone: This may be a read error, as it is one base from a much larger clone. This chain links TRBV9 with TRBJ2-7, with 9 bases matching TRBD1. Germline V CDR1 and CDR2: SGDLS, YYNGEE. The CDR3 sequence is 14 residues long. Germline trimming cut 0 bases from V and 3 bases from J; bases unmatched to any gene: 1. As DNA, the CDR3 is TGTGCCAGCAGCGTAGCGGGACAGGGCTACGAGCAGTACTTC. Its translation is CASSVAGQGYEQYF.

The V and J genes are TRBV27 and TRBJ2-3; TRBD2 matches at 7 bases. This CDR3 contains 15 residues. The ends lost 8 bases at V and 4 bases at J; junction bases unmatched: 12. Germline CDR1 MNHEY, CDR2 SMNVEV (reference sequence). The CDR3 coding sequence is TGTGCCAGCTGCAAAGCGGGATTTGAGGCAGATACGCAGTATTTT. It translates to CASCKAGFEADTQYF.

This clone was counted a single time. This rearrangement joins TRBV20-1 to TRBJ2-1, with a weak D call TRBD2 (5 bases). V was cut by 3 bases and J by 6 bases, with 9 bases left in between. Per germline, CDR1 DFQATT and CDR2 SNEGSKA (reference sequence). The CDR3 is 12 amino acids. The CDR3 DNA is TGCAGTGCTAGTGGACTCTTCAATGAGCAGTTCTTC. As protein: CSASGLFNEQFF.

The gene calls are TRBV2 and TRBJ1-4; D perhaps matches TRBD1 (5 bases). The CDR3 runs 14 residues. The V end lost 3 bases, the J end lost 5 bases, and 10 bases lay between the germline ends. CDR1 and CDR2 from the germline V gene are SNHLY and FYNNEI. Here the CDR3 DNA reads TGTGCCAGCAGTGAGGACACGGAAAATGAAAAACTGTTTTTT. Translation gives CASSEDTENEKLFF.

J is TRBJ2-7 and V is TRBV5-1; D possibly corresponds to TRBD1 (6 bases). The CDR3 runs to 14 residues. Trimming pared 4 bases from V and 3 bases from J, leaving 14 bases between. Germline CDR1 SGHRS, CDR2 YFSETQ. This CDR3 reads CASSPLDSHYEQYF. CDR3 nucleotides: TGCGCCAGCAGCCCCTTGGACAGTCACTACGAGCAGTACTTC. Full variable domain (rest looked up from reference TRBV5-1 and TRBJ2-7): KAGVTQTPRYLIKTRGQQVTLSCSPISGHRSVSWYQQTPGQGLQFLFEYFSETQRNKGNFPGRFSGRQFSNSRSEMNVSTLELGDSALYLCASSPLDSHYEQYFGPGTRLTVT.